This TCR beta chain was documented in a study of tumor T cells in aggressive B-cell lymphoma. Using immunoSEQ multiplex PCR, the repertoire was profiled, and TCRdb retains in-frame clones only, with some absent. Among fewer than 550 clones, roughly nine tenths were seen once, and the ten largest hold less than 9.5%. Germline V CDR1 and CDR2: SQVTM, ANQGSEA. The CDR3 is made up of 14 amino acids. V was clipped by 6 bases and J by 6 bases, with 17 bases between them. The material sequenced was tumor tissue. The rearrangement links TRBV29-1 to TRBJ2-2, with TRBD2 as a possible D gene (6 bases). The origin of this receptor is an adult with diffuse large B cell lymphoma. The CDR3, as DNA: TGCAGCGTGGGGGAGGTTACTTTTCCCGGGGAGCTGTTTTTT. Translated: CSVGEVTFPGELFF.